This TCR beta chain was obtained from a study of blood T cells in healthy people across ages. On the study more broadly: Capture by template switching was about one barcoded beta molecule per two T cells.

A second PCR of 7 to 11 cycles used a sample-barcoded 5' primer and a J-beta primer mix. Each CDR3 protein gets one entry after TCRdb re-called the 5' RACE reads with MiXCR. Here the sample spans about a million distinct CDR3 sequences, around two fifths being singletons. The germline gives CDR1 SQVTM, CDR2 ANQGSEA. The CDR3 totals 11 residues. Source material: blood. The chain is built from TRBV29-1 and TRBJ2-1; maybe TRBD2 (6 bases). The clonotype was recovered from a man in his late teens or twenties in good health. The CDR3 DNA reads TGCAAGGGAGCGGGTTTGGATGAGCAGTTCTTC. Translation gives CKGAGLDEQFF.